The clone carrying this TCR beta chain has only a few counts. In the authors' workflow: The assay estimated nucleated cells by amplifying reference gene primers. Measured with immunoSEQ multiplex PCR; TCRdb has only the in-frame clones, and not every one. V and J calls and clone size are those listed in that table; D and trimming were worked out from the DNA. The data contain about 440,000 clones, around 89% of them singletons. The CDR3 totals 14 residues. V was cut by 1 base and J by 6 bases, with 12 bases left in between. Per germline, CDR1 MGHRA and CDR2 YSYEKL. The sample is drawn from a study of blood T cell repertoires in COVID-19. Turning to the study itself: The United States, Italy and Spain supplied acute and convalescent COVID-19 samples. Sources were T cells, B-cell-depleted T cells, or PBMCs; the material itself was cDNA or gDNA.

The V gene is TRBV4-1, the J gene TRBJ1-1; D remains unclear. Material for sequencing was peripheral blood. The TCR was taken from a woman aged 25 to 39 with acute or convalescent COVID-19. The CDR3, as DNA: TGCGCCAGCAGCCAAGGTCCGGGGAGCGCTGAAGCTTTCTTT. As protein: CASSQGPGSAEAFF.